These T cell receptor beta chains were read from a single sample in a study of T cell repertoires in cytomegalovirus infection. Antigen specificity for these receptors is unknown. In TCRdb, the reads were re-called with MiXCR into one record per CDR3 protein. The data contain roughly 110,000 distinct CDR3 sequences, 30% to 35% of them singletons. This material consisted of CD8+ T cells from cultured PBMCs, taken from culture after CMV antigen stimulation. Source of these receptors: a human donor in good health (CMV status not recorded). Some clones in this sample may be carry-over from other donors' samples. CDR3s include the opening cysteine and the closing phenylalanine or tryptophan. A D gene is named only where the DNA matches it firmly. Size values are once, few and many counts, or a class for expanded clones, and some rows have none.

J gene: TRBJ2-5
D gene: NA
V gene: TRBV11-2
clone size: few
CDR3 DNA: TGTGCCAGCAGCCTGTGGACGGGTGAAGAGACCCAGTACTTC
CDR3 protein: CASSLWTGEETQYF

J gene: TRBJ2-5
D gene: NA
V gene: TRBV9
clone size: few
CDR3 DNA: TGTGCCAGCAGCGACCCCCAGGTCCCGGGAACCCAAGAGACCCAGTACTTC
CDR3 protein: CASSDPQVPGTQETQYF

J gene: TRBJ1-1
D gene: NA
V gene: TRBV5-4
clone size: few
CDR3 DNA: TGTGCCAGCAGCCCGAGCGGGGAGGAAGCTTTCTTT
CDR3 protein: CASSPSGEEAFF

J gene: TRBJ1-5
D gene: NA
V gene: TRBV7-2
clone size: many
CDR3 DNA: TGTGCCAGCAGCTTAGAGATATCGACAGACCTTAGCAATCAGCCCCAGCATTTT
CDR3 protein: CASSLEISTDLSNQPQHF

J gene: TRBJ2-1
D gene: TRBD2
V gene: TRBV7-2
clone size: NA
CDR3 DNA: TGTGCCAGCAGCCGGCCAGGGACTAGCGAAAGTGAGCAGTTCTTC
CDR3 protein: CASSRPGTSESEQFF

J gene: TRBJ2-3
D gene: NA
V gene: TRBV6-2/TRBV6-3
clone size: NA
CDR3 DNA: TGTGCCAGCAGTTCCCCGTTAGCAGCTAGCACAGATACGCAGTATTTT
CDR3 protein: CASSSPLAASTDTQYF

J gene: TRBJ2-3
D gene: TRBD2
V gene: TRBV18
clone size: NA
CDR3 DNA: TGTGCCAGCTCACCACCTAGCGGGGGACCAGATACGCAGTATTTT
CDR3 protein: CASSPPSGGPDTQYF

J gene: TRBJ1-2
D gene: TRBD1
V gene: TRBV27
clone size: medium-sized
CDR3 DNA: TGTGCCAGCAGTTCCCGTAGACAGGGGGACCATGGCTACACCTTC
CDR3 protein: CASSSRRQGDHGYTF

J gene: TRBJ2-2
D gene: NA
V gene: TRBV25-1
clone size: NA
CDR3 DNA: TGTGCCAGCAGTAGCGCCAGAGTAAGCACCGGGGAGCTGTTTTTT
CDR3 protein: CASSSARVSTGELFF

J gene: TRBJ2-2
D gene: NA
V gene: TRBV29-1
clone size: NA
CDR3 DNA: TGCAGCGTTGAAGGTTCGCACACCGGGGAGCTGTTTTTT
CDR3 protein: CSVEGSHTGELFF

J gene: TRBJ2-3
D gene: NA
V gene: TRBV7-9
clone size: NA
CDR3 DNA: TGTGCCAGCAGCTTCGTGGCGTCCATCCCAGATACGCAGTATTTT
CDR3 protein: CASSFVASIPDTQYF